Below, 24 T cell receptor beta chains from the same sample are listed, as sequenced in a study of blood T cell repertoires in COVID-19. Clones were read by immunoSEQ multiplex PCR, and TCRdb kept only the in-frame ones, dropping some. This table has tens of thousands of clones, around 85% appearing once. Sequencing input: peripheral blood. All receptors derive from a woman older than 75 with COVID-19, enrolled during active disease.

V gene TRBV5-1 combines with J gene TRBJ2-5; 10 positions match TRBD2. CDR1 and CDR2 (germline): SGHRS, YFSETQ. This CDR3 region has 16 residues. Trimming took 7 bases from V and 1 from J; bases not matched to a gene: 10. The CDR3 reads CASGLAEPRFQETQYF. DNA of the CDR3: TGCGCCAGCGGACTAGCGGAGCCGCGTTTCCAAGAGACCCAGTACTTC. Full variable domain (missing parts from reference TRBV5-1 and TRBJ2-5): KAGVTQTPRYLIKTRGQQVTLSCSPISGHRSVSWYQQTPGQGLQFLFEYFSETQRNKGNFPGRFSGRQFSNSRSEMNVSTLELGDSALYLCASGLAEPRFQETQYFGPGTRLLVL.

Only a few counts were recorded for this clone. The chain employs TRBV5-1 and TRBJ2-7; 8 nucleotides agree with TRBD1. Trimming cost V 4 bases and J 3 bases; bases outside gene matches: 6. The CDR3 runs 14 residues. Germline V lookup: CDR1 SGHRS, CDR2 YFSETQ. This CDR3 is CASSHGQGSYEQYF. For the CDR3, the DNA is TGCGCCAGCAGCCACGGACAGGGAAGCTACGAGCAGTACTTC.

This chain connects TRBV7-8 to TRBJ2-7; a possible D gene is TRBD2 (7 bases). CDR1 is SGHVS, CDR2 FQNEAQ, per germline. The CDR3 is 14 amino acids. Trimming took off 0 bases at V and 7 bases at J, with 13 bases between the two ends. In DNA form, the CDR3 reads TGTGCCAGCAGCTTAGCCGGGGGGCGTTTTGAGCAGTACTTC. This sequence encodes CASSLAGGRFEQYF.

This clone was seen once. The chain has TRBV5-1 and TRBJ2-3; 8 nucleotides agree with TRBD2. Germline V gene data show CDR1 as SGHRS and CDR2 as YFSETQ. V was clipped by 6 bases and J by 4 bases; unmatched bases: 10. CDR3 length: 15 residues. CDR3 nucleotides: TGCGCCAGCACGGAAGAGCGGGGGCAAGCAGATACGCAGTATTTT. It encodes CASTEERGQADTQYF.

V and J are TRBV6-5 and TRBJ2-1, with 7 nucleotides matching TRBD2. This CDR3 comprises 15 residues. The V gene's germline CDR1 is MNHEY and CDR2 SVGAGI. J gave up 7 bases and V 6 bases, and 12 bases lay outside the gene matches. The CDR3: CASRGIGLVSNEQFF. The DNA of the CDR3 is TGTGCCAGCAGAGGCATAGGACTAGTATCAAATGAGCAGTTCTTC.

This chain connects TRBV7-3 to TRBJ2-3; TRBD2 matches 7 bases. CDR1 and CDR2 from the germline V gene are SGHTA and FQGTGA. The length of the CDR3 is 15 residues. V lost 1 base and J lost 3; bases outside the gene matches: 4. The CDR3 bases are TGTGCCAGCAGCTTAAAGTCCGGGGGGACAGATACGCAGTATTTT. Protein sequence: CASSLKSGGTDTQYF.

The chain uses TRBV9 and TRBJ2-3; no reliable D call. Trimming removed 2 bases at V and 5 bases at J, with 9 bases between. In germline, CDR1 is SGDLS, CDR2 YYNGEE. The CDR3 is made up of 13 amino acids. CDR3 protein: CASSVQVGDTQYF. The CDR3 bases are TGTGCCAGCAGCGTTCAGGTTGGAGATACGCAGTATTTT.

This chain uses TRBV11-3 with TRBJ2-7, with D perhaps TRBD1 (5 bases). Trimming left V 2 bases short and J 2 bases short, with 13 bases between. The CDR3 is made up of 15 amino acids. Germline CDR1 is SGHNT and CDR2 is YENEEA. The CDR3 DNA reads as TGTGCCAGCAGCTTAAGGGGAATGGGCCCCTACGAGCAGTACTTC. Amino acid sequence: CASSLRGMGPYEQYF.

The rearrangement joins TRBV27 to TRBJ2-7; 12 nucleotides match TRBD1. Per germline, CDR1 MNHEY and CDR2 SMNVEV (reference sequence). Trimming cost V 8 bases and J 5 bases; bases outside gene matches: 4. This CDR3 has 13 residues. The CDR3 bases are TGTGCCAGCGGGGGACAGGGGGCCAACGAGCAGTACTTC. Translation: CASGGQGANEQYF.

J is TRBJ2-7 and V is TRBV27, with 11 bases identical to TRBD2. The CDR3 totals 17 residues. Germline CDR1 MNHEY, CDR2 SMNVEV (reference sequence). V shed 0 bases, J shed 3 bases, and the junction held 7 bases outside the gene matches. The chain's CDR3 is CASSLSGLAAKNYEQYF. The CDR3 DNA follows: TGTGCCAGCAGTTTATCGGGACTAGCGGCAAAGAACTACGAGCAGTACTTC.

The table lists this clone with a count of one. The chain has TRBV3-1 (or the pseudogene TRBV3-2) and TRBJ1-2; the D gene is possibly TRBD1 (6 bases). From germline, CDR1 is LGHDT and CDR2 YNNKEL (reference sequence). Trimming removed 1 base from V and 4 bases from J, with 13 bases in between. CDR3 length: 15 amino acids. The CDR3, as DNA: TGTGCCAGCAGCCAAGGGGGAGGGGGAATCTATGGCTACACCTTC. Protein product: CASSQGGGGIYGYTF.

This clone was counted between two and nine times. This rearrangement joins TRBV2 to TRBJ2-2; D not resolved. Germline V CDR1 and CDR2: SNHLY, FYNNEI. This CDR3 comprises 13 residues. Trimming took off 6 bases at V and 2 bases at J, with 7 bases between the two ends. The CDR3 here is CASSVLNTGELFF. CDR3 in DNA: TGTGCCAGCAGCGTGCTAAACACCGGGGAGCTGTTTTTT. The full variable domain, its missing parts supplied by reference TRBV2 and TRBJ2-2, is EPEVTQTPSHQVTQMGQEVILRCVPISNHLYFYWYRQILGQKVEFLVSFYNNEISEKSEIFDDQFSVERPDGSNFTLKIRSTKLEDSAMYFCASSVLNTGELFFGEGSRLTVL.

V gene TRBV27 combines with J gene TRBJ2-2; weak D call: TRBD1 (6 bases). The CDR3 spans 15 residues. Between the trimmed V and J ends, which lost 3 bases and 4 bases, there was a span of 12 bases. Germline CDR1 MNHEY, CDR2 SMNVEV (reference sequence). In DNA form, the CDR3 reads TGTGCCAGCAGTTTTAACAGGGTTGGCACCGGGGAGCTGTTTTTT. Translation: CASSFNRVGTGELFF.

This clone was seen only a few times. The rearrangement links TRBV7-9 to TRBJ2-1, with 11 bases matching TRBD2. Germline-derived CDR1 and CDR2 are SEHNR and FQNEAQ (reference sequence). CDR3 length: 16 residues. J lost 5 bases, V lost 4 bases, and 7 bases had no gene match. The CDR3 DNA is TGTGCCAGCAGCTCCGGACTAGCGGGTTCTCACAATGAGCAGTTCTTC. It translates to CASSSGLAGSHNEQFF.

This CDR3 is CASSPIRQGSNQPQHF. The CDR3 DNA reads TGTGCCAGCAGCCCCATTCGCCAGGGGAGCAATCAGCCCCAGCATTTT. J is TRBJ1-5 and V is TRBV7-8, with TRBD1 as a possible D gene (6 bases). Trimming removed 5 bases from V and 1 base from J, with 15 bases in between. The CDR3 spans 16 residues. Germline V gene sequence: CDR1 SGHVS, CDR2 FQNEAQ.

The chain uses TRBV18 and TRBJ1-3, with D possibly being TRBD1 (5 bases). Trimming left V 3 bases short and J 0 bases short, with 21 bases between. Looked up from germline, CDR1 is KGHSH and CDR2 is LQKENI. The CDR3 has 19 amino acids. CDR3 coding DNA: TGTGCCAGCTCACCCCTCCCCATGGGGGGGATAAGCTCTGGAAACACCATATATTTT. It translates to CASSPLPMGGISSGNTIYF.

V gene TRBV5-1 combines with J gene TRBJ1-1, with D unresolved. V lost 2 bases and J 1 base, leaving 9 bases between the germline ends. The CDR3 covers 14 residues. Germline V gene data show CDR1 as SGHRS and CDR2 as YFSETQ. CDR3 sequence: CASSFQTENTEAFF. CDR3 DNA: TGCGCCAGCAGCTTCCAAACAGAGAACACTGAAGCTTTCTTT.

J is TRBJ2-1 and V is TRBV24-1; 12 nucleotides line up with TRBD2. The CDR3 contains 17 residues. Germline V lookup: CDR1 KGHDR, CDR2 SFDVKD. V shed 3 bases and J 6 bases; nucleotides not matched to a gene: 8. CDR3 sequence (DNA): TGTGCCACCAGTGATCCCGACGGGACTAGCGGGTTCAATGAGCAGTTCTTC. It codes for CATSDPDGTSGFNEQFF.

V and J are TRBV11-2 and TRBJ2-3; 7 bases agree with TRBD2. This CDR3 has 14 amino acids. From germline, CDR1 is SGHAT and CDR2 FQNNGV. Trimming removed 1 base from V and 6 bases from J; junction bases left unmatched: 4. The chain's CDR3 is CASSLVGGTDTQYF. The CDR3, as DNA: TGTGCCAGCAGCTTAGTCGGGGGGACGGATACGCAGTATTTT.

The CDR3 loop is CAIRGAGNEKLFF. As DNA, the CDR3 is TGTGCCATCAGGGGGGCAGGGAATGAAAAACTGTTTTTT. The J gene is TRBJ1-4, the V gene TRBV10-3, with TRBD1 as a possible D gene (6 bases). V was cut by 6 bases and J by 5 bases, with 10 bases left in between. The germline CDR1 and CDR2 sequences are ENHRY and SYGVKD. The CDR3 is made up of 13 amino acids.

This CDR3 is CASSARDRGPGELFF. The CDR3 region has the DNA TGTGCCAGCAGCGCTCGAGACAGGGGCCCCGGGGAGCTGTTTTTT. This chain uses TRBV7-9 with TRBJ2-2; 8 bases line up with TRBD1. Germline CDR1 reads SEHNR; CDR2 reads FQNEAQ (reference sequence). The V segment lost 5 bases and the J segment 6 bases; nucleotides outside the gene matches: 8. The CDR3 sequence is 15 residues long.

This clone has only a few counts. This chain joins TRBV9 and TRBJ2-1; 12 positions agree with TRBD2. With V trimmed by 2 bases and J by 0 bases, 9 bases remained unmatched. The CDR3 length is 19 residues. In germline, CDR1 is SGDLS, CDR2 YYNGEE. In DNA, the CDR3 is TGTGCCAGCAGCGTTTCGGGACTAGCGGGTTTTAGCTCCTACAATGAGCAGTTCTTC. It codes for CASSVSGLAGFSSYNEQFF.

This chain links TRBV7-6 with TRBJ2-1; no firm D call. This CDR3 contains 11 residues. Between the trimmed V and J ends, which lost 1 base and 9 bases, there was a span of 4 bases. Germline V gives CDR1 SGHVS, CDR2 FNYEAQ. CDR3 nucleotides: TGTGCCAGCAGCTTAGGAGGTGAGCAGTTCTTC. Its protein product is CASSLGGEQFF.

The V gene is TRBV10-3, the J gene TRBJ2-1, with 8 bases matching TRBD2. The CDR3 totals 15 residues. The V gene end was trimmed by 4 bases and the J gene end by 5 bases; junction bases not matched to a gene: 7. CDR1 ENHRY and CDR2 SYGVKD come from the germline V gene. CDR3 nucleotides: TGTGCCATCAGTGGACGGGAGGGCCTCGACAATGAGCAGTTCTTC. Translation: CAISGREGLDNEQFF.